The present entry profiles one TCR beta chain with its context. Sequenced by immunoSEQ multiplex PCR; TCRdb stores in-frame clones only, minus some. Seen here are around 200,000 clones, about 83% observed once, and the top ten hold around 2.5%. This specimen comes from a study of blood T cell repertoires in COVID-19. As for the study in general: Acute and convalescent COVID-19 samples came from the United States, Italy and Spain.

V lost 2 bases to trimming and J lost 8 bases, with 18 bases between them. The germline CDR1 and CDR2 sequences are GTSNPN and SVGIG (reference sequence). The CDR3 totals 14 residues. This rearrangement joins TRBV30 to TRBJ1-2, with a weak D call TRBD1 (5 bases). The origin of this receptor is a woman aged 40 to 50 with active or convalescent COVID-19. Source material: peripheral blood. The CDR3 coding sequence is TGTGCCTGGAGTACCCGGGGACTCCCTACGGGCTACACCTTC. Translated, it gives CAWSTRGLPTGYTF.